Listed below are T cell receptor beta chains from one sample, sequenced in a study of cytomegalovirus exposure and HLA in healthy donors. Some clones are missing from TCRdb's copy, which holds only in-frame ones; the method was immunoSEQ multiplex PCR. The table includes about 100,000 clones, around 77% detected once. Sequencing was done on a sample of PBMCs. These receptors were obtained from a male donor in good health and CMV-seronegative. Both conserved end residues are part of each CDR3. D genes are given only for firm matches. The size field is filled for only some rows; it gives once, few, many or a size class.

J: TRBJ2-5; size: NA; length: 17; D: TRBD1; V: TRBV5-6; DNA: TGTGCCAGCAGCTTGTTAGTTATCGGGACAGGGCGGGAGACCCAGTACTTC; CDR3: CASSLLVIGTGRETQYF
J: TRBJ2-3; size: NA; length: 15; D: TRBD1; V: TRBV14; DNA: TGTGCCAGCAGCATAACAGGGGCTGGCACAGATACGCAGTATTTT; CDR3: CASSITGAGTDTQYF
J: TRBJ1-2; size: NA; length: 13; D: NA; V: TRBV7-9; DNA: TGTGCCAGCAGCTTAGGGCCCCTTGGCGGCTACACCTTC; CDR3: CASSLGPLGGYTF
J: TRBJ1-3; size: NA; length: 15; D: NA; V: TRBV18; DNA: TGTGCCAGCTCACTCAACGTAGACTCTGGAAACACCATATATTTT; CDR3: CASSLNVDSGNTIYF
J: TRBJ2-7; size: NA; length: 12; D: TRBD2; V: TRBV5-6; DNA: TGTGCCAGCAGCGGACTAGTTTACGAGCAGTACTTC; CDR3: CASSGLVYEQYF
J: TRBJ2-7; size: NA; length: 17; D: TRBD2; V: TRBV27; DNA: TGTGCCAGCAGTTTATGGACAGGACTAGCGGCAGCCTACGAGCAGTACTTC; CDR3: CASSLWTGLAAAYEQYF
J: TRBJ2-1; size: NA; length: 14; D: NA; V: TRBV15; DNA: TGTGCCACCAGCAGAGACTCCCGGACAACCGAGCAGTTCTTC; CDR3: CATSRDSRTTEQFF
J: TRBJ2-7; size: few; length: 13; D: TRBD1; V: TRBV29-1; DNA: TGCAGCGTTGTCCCAGGGGGCGTAGACGAGCAGTACTTC; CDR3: CSVVPGGVDEQYF
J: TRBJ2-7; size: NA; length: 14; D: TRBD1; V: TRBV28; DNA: TGTGCCAGCACCCCCGGGACAGTCAGGAACGAGCAGTACTTC; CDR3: CASTPGTVRNEQYF
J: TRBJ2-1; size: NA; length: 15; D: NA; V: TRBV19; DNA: TGTGCCAGTAGTATAGAACTAGCAAACTACAATGAGCAGTTCTTC; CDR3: CASSIELANYNEQFF
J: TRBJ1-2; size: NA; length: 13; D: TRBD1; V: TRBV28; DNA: TGTGCCACATCTACAGGGGGGGGTGGTGGCTACACCTTC; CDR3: CATSTGGGGGYTF
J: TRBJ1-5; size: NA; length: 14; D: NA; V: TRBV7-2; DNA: TGTGCCAGCCGAGCTCAGGGGTCCTATCAGCCCCAGCATTTT; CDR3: CASRAQGSYQPQHF
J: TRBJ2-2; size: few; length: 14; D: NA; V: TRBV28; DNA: TGTGCCAGCACCCCAACCTACTACACCGGGGAGCTGTTTTTT; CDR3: CASTPTYYTGELFF
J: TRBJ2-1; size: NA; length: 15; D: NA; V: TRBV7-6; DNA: TGTGCCAGCAGCTTAGCCGTCAGGGTGGGCAATGAGCAGTTCTTC; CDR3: CASSLAVRVGNEQFF
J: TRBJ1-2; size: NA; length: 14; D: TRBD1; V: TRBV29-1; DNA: TGCAGCGTGGGGACAGGTAGTACTAACTATGGCTACACCTTC; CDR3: CSVGTGSTNYGYTF
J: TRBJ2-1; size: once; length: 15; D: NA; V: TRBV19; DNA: TGTGCCAGTAGGAGCCTGCAGGTCTCCTACAATGAGCAGTTCTTC; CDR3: CASRSLQVSYNEQFF
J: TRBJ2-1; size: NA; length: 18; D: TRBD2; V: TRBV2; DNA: TGTGCCAGCAGCGCATACCAAATTAGCGGGAGCTCCTACAATGAGCAGTTCTTC; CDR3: CASSAYQISGSSYNEQFF
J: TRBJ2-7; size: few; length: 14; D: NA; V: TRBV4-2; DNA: TGTGCCAGCAGCCAAGAGATAGAGGTCTACGAGCAGTACTTC; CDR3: CASSQEIEVYEQYF
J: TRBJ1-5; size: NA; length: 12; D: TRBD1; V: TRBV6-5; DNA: TGTGCCAGCAGCCCGAGGGACAGGGTGGAGCATTTT; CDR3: CASSPRDRVEHF
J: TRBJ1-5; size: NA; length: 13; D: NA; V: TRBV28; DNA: TGTGCCAGCAGTTTAATAAGCAATCAGCCCCAGCATTTT; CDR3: CASSLISNQPQHF
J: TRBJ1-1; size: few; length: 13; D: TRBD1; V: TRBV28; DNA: TGTGCCAGCGGGCAGGGGGCTGCCACTGAAGCTTTCTTT; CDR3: CASGQGAATEAFF
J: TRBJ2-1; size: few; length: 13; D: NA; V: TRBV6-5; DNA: TGTGCCAGCAGTTACTCCCACGGCAATGAGCAGTTCTTC; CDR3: CASSYSHGNEQFF
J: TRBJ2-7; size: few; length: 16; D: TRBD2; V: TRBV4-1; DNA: TGCGCCAGCAGCCAAGAACCGGGACTAGCGGCCCAGGAGCAGTACTTC; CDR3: CASSQEPGLAAQEQYF
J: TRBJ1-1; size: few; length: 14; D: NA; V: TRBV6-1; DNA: TGTGCCAGCCTTTTGGGACATACGAACACTGAAGCTTTCTTT; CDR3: CASLLGHTNTEAFF
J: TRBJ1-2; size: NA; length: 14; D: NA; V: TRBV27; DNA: TGTGCCAGCAGACCCCGGGGGGAGTACTATGGCTACACCTTC; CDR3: CASRPRGEYYGYTF
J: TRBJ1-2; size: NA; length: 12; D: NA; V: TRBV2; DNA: TGTGCCAGCAGTGACCAGTCCTATGGCTACACCTTC; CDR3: CASSDQSYGYTF
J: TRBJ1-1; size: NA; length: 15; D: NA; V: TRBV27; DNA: TGTGCCAGCAGTTTAAGGCGGGAAATGAACACTGAAGCTTTCTTT; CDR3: CASSLRREMNTEAFF
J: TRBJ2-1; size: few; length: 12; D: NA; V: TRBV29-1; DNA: TGCAGCGTTGGGTGGGGAGCCAATGAGCAGTTCTTC; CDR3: CSVGWGANEQFF
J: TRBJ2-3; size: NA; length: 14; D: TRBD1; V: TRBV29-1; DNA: TGCAGCGTTGAAAGGGACAGGGGCACAGATACGCAGTATTTT; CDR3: CSVERDRGTDTQYF
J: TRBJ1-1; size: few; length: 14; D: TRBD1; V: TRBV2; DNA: TGTGCCAGCAGCTTGACAGGGGGCAACACTGAAGCTTTCTTT; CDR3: CASSLTGGNTEAFF
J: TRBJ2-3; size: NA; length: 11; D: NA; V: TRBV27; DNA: TGTGCCAGCACTAGCACAGATACGCAGTATTTT; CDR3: CASTSTDTQYF
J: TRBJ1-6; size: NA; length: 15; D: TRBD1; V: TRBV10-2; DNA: TGCGCCAGCAGCGTCACAGGGGACTATAATTCACCCCTCCACTTT; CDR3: CASSVTGDYNSPLHF
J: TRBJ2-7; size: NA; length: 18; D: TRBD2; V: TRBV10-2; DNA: TGCGCCAGCAGTGAGTGGCAGGGAGTATTGAGCGGGATCTACGAGCAGTACTTC; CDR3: CASSEWQGVLSGIYEQYF
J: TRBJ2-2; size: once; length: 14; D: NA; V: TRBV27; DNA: TGTGCCAGCAGTTTCCTAACTAGGGCCGGGGAGCTGTTTTTT; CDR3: CASSFLTRAGELFF
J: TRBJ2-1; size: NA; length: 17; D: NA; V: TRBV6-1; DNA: TGTGCCAGCAGTGAATGGAGCGGCAGCAGCTCCTACAATGAGCAGTTCTTC; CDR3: CASSEWSGSSSYNEQFF
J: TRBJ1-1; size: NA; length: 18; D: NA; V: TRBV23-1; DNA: TGCGCCAGCAGTCGAGACTCTTCCCGGAAGACTGGTAACACTGAAGCTTTCTTT; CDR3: CASSRDSSRKTGNTEAFF
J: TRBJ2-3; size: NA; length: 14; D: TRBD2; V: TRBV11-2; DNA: TGTGCCAGCAGCTCAGACGGGGGGACAGATACGCAGTATTTT; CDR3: CASSSDGGTDTQYF
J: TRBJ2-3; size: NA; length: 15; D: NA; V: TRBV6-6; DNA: TGTGCCAGCTCATCTGCTGGCCTTGGTGGAGATACGCAGTATTTT; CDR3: CASSSAGLGGDTQYF
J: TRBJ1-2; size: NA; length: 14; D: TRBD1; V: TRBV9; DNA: TGTGCCAGCAGCTCTCGACAGGGGGCAAGGGGCTACACCTTC; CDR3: CASSSRQGARGYTF
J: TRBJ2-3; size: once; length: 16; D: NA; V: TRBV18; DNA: TGTGCCAGCTCACCACCGTCCGCGCGGAGCACAGATACGCAGTATTTT; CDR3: CASSPPSARSTDTQYF
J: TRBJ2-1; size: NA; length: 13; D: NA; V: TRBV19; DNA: TGTGCCAGTAGTAGGGGCCGGTACAATGAGCAGTTCTTC; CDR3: CASSRGRYNEQFF
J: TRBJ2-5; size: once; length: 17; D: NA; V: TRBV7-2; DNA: TGTGCCAGCAGCTTAGGGTCTGCGTACGGGTGGGAGGAGACCCAGTACTTC; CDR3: CASSLGSAYGWEETQYF
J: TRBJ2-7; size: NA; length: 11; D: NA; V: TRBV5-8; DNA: TGTGCCAGCAGCTTGGAGGCAGGTTGGTACTTC; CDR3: CASSLEAGWYF
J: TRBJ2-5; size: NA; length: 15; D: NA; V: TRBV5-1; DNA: TGCGCCAGCAAAGCCTCCGGGACTTCCCAAGAGACCCAGTACTTC; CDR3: CASKASGTSQETQYF
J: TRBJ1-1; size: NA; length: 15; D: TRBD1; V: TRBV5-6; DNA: TGTGCCAGCAGCTGGCCCCACAGGGGAAGCACTGAAGCTTTCTTT; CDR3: CASSWPHRGSTEAFF
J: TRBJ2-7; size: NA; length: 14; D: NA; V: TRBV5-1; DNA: TGCGCCAGCAGCGTCTGGGACACATCCTACGAGCAGTACTTC; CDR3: CASSVWDTSYEQYF
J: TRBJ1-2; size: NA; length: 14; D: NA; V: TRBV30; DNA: TGTGCCTGTCTCAGGGGATTAGGGAACTATGGCTACACCTTC; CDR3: CACLRGLGNYGYTF
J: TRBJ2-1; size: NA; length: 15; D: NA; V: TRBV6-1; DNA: TGTGCCAGCAGTGAAGCGGGAGGAGCCTACAATGAGCAGTTCTTC; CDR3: CASSEAGGAYNEQFF
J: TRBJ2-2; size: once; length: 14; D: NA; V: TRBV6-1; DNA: TGTGCCAGCAAAGTCCCGGCAGGGGACGGGGAGCTGTTTTTT; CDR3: CASKVPAGDGELFF
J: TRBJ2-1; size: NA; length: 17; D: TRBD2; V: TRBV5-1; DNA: TGCGCCAGCAGCTTACCGGGACTAGCGGGAGTTGGCAATGAGCAGTTCTTC; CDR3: CASSLPGLAGVGNEQFF
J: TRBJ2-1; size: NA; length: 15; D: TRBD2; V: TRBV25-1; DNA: TGTGCCAGCAACGCCGGGACTAGCGGGTTTTGGGAGCAGTTCTTC; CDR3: CASNAGTSGFWEQFF
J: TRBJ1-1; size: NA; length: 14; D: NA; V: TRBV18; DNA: TGTGCCAGCTCACTTTCAGGGGCGCGGACTGAAGCTTTCTTT; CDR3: CASSLSGARTEAFF